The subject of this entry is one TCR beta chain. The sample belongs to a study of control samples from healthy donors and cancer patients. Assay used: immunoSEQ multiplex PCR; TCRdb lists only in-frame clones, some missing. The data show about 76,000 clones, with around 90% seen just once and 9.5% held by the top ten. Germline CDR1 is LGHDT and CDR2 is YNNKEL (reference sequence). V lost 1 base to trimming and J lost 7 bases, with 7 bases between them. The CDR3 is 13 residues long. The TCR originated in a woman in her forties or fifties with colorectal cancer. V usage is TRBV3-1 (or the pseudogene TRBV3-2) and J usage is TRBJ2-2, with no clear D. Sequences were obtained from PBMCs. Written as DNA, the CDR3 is TGTGCCAGCAGCCAAGGGTCTGGCGGGGAGCTGTTTTTT. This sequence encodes CASSQGSGGELFF.